The rows below give T cell receptor beta chains drawn from one sample of a study of blood T cell repertoires in COVID-19. Sequencing used immunoSEQ multiplex PCR; TCRdb keeps in-frame clones, though not all of them. This sample has 150,000 to 200,000 clones, with roughly nine tenths found just once. Sequenced input: peripheral blood. The source is a man in his sixties with active or convalescent COVID-19. CDR3s include the opening cysteine and the closing phenylalanine or tryptophan. D genes are given only for firm matches. Part of the rows lack a size; the others show once, few, many or a class for expanded clones.

d_gene: TRBD1; j_gene: TRBJ1-1; abundance: -; v_gene: TRBV11-2; CDR3aa: CASSKDGQGSYGAFF; CDR3nt: TGTGCCAGCAGCAAAGATGGACAGGGAAGTTATGGGGCTTTCTTT
d_gene: TRBD2; j_gene: TRBJ2-1; abundance: -; v_gene: TRBV9; CDR3aa: CASRVGLGGVLNEQFF; CDR3nt: TGTGCCAGCAGAGTAGGACTAGGCGGGGTGTTAAATGAGCAGTTCTTC
d_gene: TRBD1; j_gene: TRBJ1-6; abundance: -; v_gene: TRBV15; CDR3aa: CATSVGTGLNSPLHF; CDR3nt: TGTGCCACCAGCGTAGGGACAGGGTTAAATTCACCCCTCCACTTT
d_gene: -; j_gene: TRBJ1-1; abundance: -; v_gene: TRBV6-5; CDR3aa: CASRGDRRANTEAFF; CDR3nt: TGTGCCAGCAGGGGTGACAGGCGGGCGAACACTGAAGCTTTCTTT
d_gene: -; j_gene: TRBJ1-2; abundance: -; v_gene: TRBV9; CDR3aa: CASSVEAYGYTF; CDR3nt: TGTGCCAGCAGCGTAGAAGCCTATGGCTACACCTTC
d_gene: TRBD1; j_gene: TRBJ1-5; abundance: few; v_gene: TRBV5-1; CDR3aa: CASSLTGDNGQPQHF; CDR3nt: TGCGCCAGCAGCTTGACAGGGGATAATGGTCAGCCCCAGCATTTT
d_gene: TRBD1; j_gene: TRBJ2-7; abundance: -; v_gene: TRBV5-1; CDR3aa: CASSLGRTGTIYEQYF; CDR3nt: TGCGCCAGCAGCCTGGGGCGGACAGGGACGATTTACGAGCAGTACTTC
d_gene: -; j_gene: TRBJ2-5; abundance: -; v_gene: TRBV19; CDR3aa: CASRMEETQYF; CDR3nt: TGTGCCAGTCGCATGGAGGAGACCCAGTACTTC
d_gene: TRBD1; j_gene: TRBJ1-1; abundance: -; v_gene: TRBV2; CDR3aa: CASREEGAGTEAFF; CDR3nt: TGTGCCAGCAGGGAGGAGGGGGCAGGCACTGAAGCTTTCTTT
d_gene: TRBD2; j_gene: TRBJ2-4; abundance: -; v_gene: TRBV2; CDR3aa: CARGLAGVPIQYF; CDR3nt: TGTGCCAGAGGACTAGCGGGAGTTCCCATTCAGTACTTC
d_gene: -; j_gene: TRBJ1-1; abundance: few; v_gene: TRBV29-1; CDR3aa: CSVDEGGRGTEAFF; CDR3nt: TGCAGCGTTGACGAAGGAGGGAGGGGCACTGAAGCTTTCTTT
d_gene: TRBD1; j_gene: TRBJ1-2; abundance: -; v_gene: TRBV6-1; CDR3aa: CASSASPGTGRYGYTF; CDR3nt: TGTGCCAGCAGTGCTTCCCCCGGGACAGGGCGATATGGCTACACCTTC
d_gene: -; j_gene: TRBJ1-5; abundance: -; v_gene: TRBV4-1; CDR3aa: CASSQNDNSNQPQHF; CDR3nt: TGCGCCAGCAGCCAAAATGACAATAGCAATCAGCCCCAGCATTTT
d_gene: TRBD1; j_gene: TRBJ1-4; abundance: -; v_gene: TRBV25-1; CDR3aa: CASSETQGAGWGEKLFF; CDR3nt: TGTGCCAGCAGTGAAACACAGGGGGCAGGTTGGGGTGAAAAACTGTTTTTT
d_gene: -; j_gene: TRBJ1-2; abundance: -; v_gene: TRBV7-9; CDR3aa: CASSTGTPRDYGYTF; CDR3nt: TGTGCCAGCAGCACAGGGACACCAAGGGACTATGGCTACACCTTC
d_gene: TRBD1; j_gene: TRBJ1-2; abundance: -; v_gene: TRBV28; CDR3aa: CASSFWAGGDGYTF; CDR3nt: TGTGCCAGCAGTTTCTGGGCAGGGGGCGATGGCTACACCTTC
d_gene: TRBD1; j_gene: TRBJ1-2; abundance: -; v_gene: TRBV18; CDR3aa: CASSPGTDMAYTF; CDR3nt: TGTGCCAGCTCACCAGGGACAGATATGGCCTACACCTTC
d_gene: -; j_gene: TRBJ2-5; abundance: -; v_gene: TRBV9; CDR3aa: CASSAGGLPGTLKETQYF; CDR3nt: TGTGCCAGCAGCGCCGGGGGACTCCCAGGGACGCTGAAAGAGACCCAGTACTTC
d_gene: TRBD1; j_gene: TRBJ1-1; abundance: -; v_gene: TRBV2; CDR3aa: CASRGQGWNTEAFF; CDR3nt: TGTGCCAGCAGAGGACAGGGATGGAACACTGAAGCTTTCTTT
d_gene: -; j_gene: TRBJ2-2; abundance: -; v_gene: TRBV5-8; CDR3aa: CASSLFSGRSDGELFF; CDR3nt: TGTGCCAGCAGCCTTTTTAGCGGACGGTCTGACGGGGAGCTGTTTTTT
d_gene: TRBD1; j_gene: TRBJ1-1; abundance: -; v_gene: TRBV18; CDR3aa: CASSPLGRGRLTEAFF; CDR3nt: TGTGCCAGCTCACCGTTGGGCAGGGGGAGGCTCACTGAAGCTTTCTTT
d_gene: -; j_gene: TRBJ2-3; abundance: -; v_gene: TRBV11-2; CDR3aa: CASSESGVADTQYF; CDR3nt: TGTGCCAGCAGCGAATCAGGGGTGGCAGATACGCAGTATTTT
d_gene: TRBD1; j_gene: TRBJ1-2; abundance: -; v_gene: TRBV3-1/TRBV3-2; CDR3aa: CASSQGLGQGSYGYTF; CDR3nt: TGTGCCAGCAGCCAAGGACTCGGACAGGGCTCCTATGGCTACACCTTC
d_gene: TRBD2; j_gene: TRBJ2-7; abundance: -; v_gene: TRBV5-6; CDR3aa: CASSLAPGTRPIEQYF; CDR3nt: TGTGCCAGCAGCTTGGCGCCCGGGACTAGACCCATCGAGCAGTACTTC
d_gene: -; j_gene: TRBJ1-2; abundance: -; v_gene: TRBV6-2/TRBV6-3; CDR3aa: CASSYSTVYGYTF; CDR3nt: TGTGCCAGCAGTTACTCGACAGTCTATGGCTACACCTTC
d_gene: -; j_gene: TRBJ2-7; abundance: -; v_gene: TRBV3-1/TRBV3-2; CDR3aa: CASSQVREQYF; CDR3nt: TGTGCCAGCAGCCAAGTCAGGGAGCAGTACTTC
d_gene: TRBD2; j_gene: TRBJ2-7; abundance: -; v_gene: TRBV4-2; CDR3aa: CASSQDGGGRPYEQYF; CDR3nt: TGTGCCAGCAGCCAAGACGGGGGGGGGCGCCCCTACGAGCAGTACTTC
d_gene: -; j_gene: TRBJ2-1; abundance: once; v_gene: TRBV10-3; CDR3aa: CAISGGRNEQFF; CDR3nt: TGTGCCATCAGTGGGGGGCGAAATGAGCAGTTCTTC
d_gene: TRBD1; j_gene: TRBJ1-6; abundance: -; v_gene: TRBV7-9; CDR3aa: CASSPLMGQGNNSPLHF; CDR3nt: TGTGCCAGCAGCCCATTAATGGGACAGGGAAATAATTCACCCCTCCACTTT
d_gene: -; j_gene: TRBJ1-1; abundance: -; v_gene: TRBV19; CDR3aa: CASRIYTGTEAFF; CDR3nt: TGTGCCAGTAGGATCTATACAGGCACTGAAGCTTTCTTT
d_gene: TRBD2; j_gene: TRBJ2-3; abundance: -; v_gene: TRBV5-1; CDR3aa: CASSLEGGPPDTQYF; CDR3nt: TGCGCCAGCAGCTTGGAGGGAGGGCCCCCAGATACGCAGTATTTT
d_gene: -; j_gene: TRBJ2-3; abundance: -; v_gene: TRBV30; CDR3aa: CAWSIKTSTDTQYF; CDR3nt: TGTGCCTGGAGTATAAAAACTAGCACAGATACGCAGTATTTT
d_gene: TRBD1; j_gene: TRBJ1-1; abundance: -; v_gene: TRBV18; CDR3aa: CASSPVAGGGNTEAFF; CDR3nt: TGTGCCAGCTCACCGGTAGCAGGGGGCGGTAACACTGAAGCTTTCTTT
d_gene: -; j_gene: TRBJ2-3; abundance: once; v_gene: TRBV18; CDR3aa: CASSPSRRDTQYF; CDR3nt: TGTGCCAGCTCACCTTCCAGAAGAGATACGCAGTATTTT
d_gene: -; j_gene: TRBJ1-2; abundance: -; v_gene: TRBV30; CDR3aa: CAWTPGRIGYTF; CDR3nt: TGTGCCTGGACCCCCGGGAGGATTGGCTACACCTTC
d_gene: -; j_gene: TRBJ2-1; abundance: -; v_gene: TRBV19; CDR3aa: CASNREGNEQFF; CDR3nt: TGTGCCAGTAACAGGGAAGGGAATGAGCAGTTCTTC
d_gene: TRBD2; j_gene: TRBJ2-7; abundance: -; v_gene: TRBV14; CDR3aa: CASSPLSGRATAKTYEQYF; CDR3nt: TGTGCCAGCAGCCCGCTAAGCGGGAGGGCCACCGCCAAAACCTACGAGCAGTACTTC
d_gene: TRBD2; j_gene: TRBJ2-3; abundance: -; v_gene: TRBV6-1; CDR3aa: CASSEHVAGGPTDTQYF; CDR3nt: TGTGCCAGCAGTGAACATGTTGCGGGGGGGCCGACAGATACGCAGTATTTT
d_gene: TRBD1; j_gene: TRBJ1-1; abundance: -; v_gene: TRBV30; CDR3aa: CAWHSGQGGTEAFF; CDR3nt: TGTGCCTGGCACTCGGGACAGGGCGGCACTGAAGCTTTCTTT
d_gene: TRBD1; j_gene: TRBJ2-7; abundance: -; v_gene: TRBV15; CDR3aa: CATSRGGQPYEQYF; CDR3nt: TGTGCCACCAGCAGAGGGGGACAGCCCTACGAGCAGTACTTC
d_gene: TRBD1; j_gene: TRBJ1-1; abundance: -; v_gene: TRBV12-5; CDR3aa: CASGHRDRDNEAFF; CDR3nt: TGTGCTAGTGGTCACCGGGACAGGGACAATGAAGCTTTCTTT
d_gene: -; j_gene: TRBJ2-2; abundance: -; v_gene: TRBV9; CDR3aa: CASSPTLGATGELFF; CDR3nt: TGTGCCAGCAGCCCTACCTTGGGAGCCACCGGGGAGCTGTTTTTT
d_gene: -; j_gene: TRBJ2-3; abundance: -; v_gene: TRBV2; CDR3aa: CASGRDTQYF; CDR3nt: TGTGCCAGCGGGCGTGATACGCAGTATTTT
d_gene: -; j_gene: TRBJ2-3; abundance: -; v_gene: TRBV7-9; CDR3aa: CASAPGVSTDTQYF; CDR3nt: TGTGCCAGCGCCCCGGGGGTCAGCACAGATACGCAGTATTTT
d_gene: TRBD2; j_gene: TRBJ2-7; abundance: -; v_gene: TRBV24-1; CDR3aa: CATSYGSGRGEQYF; CDR3nt: TGTGCCACCAGTTATGGGAGCGGGAGGGGCGAGCAGTACTTC
d_gene: -; j_gene: TRBJ1-1; abundance: -; v_gene: TRBV18; CDR3aa: CASSPSGQFNTEAFF; CDR3nt: TGTGCCAGCTCACCCTCCGGACAGTTCAACACTGAAGCTTTCTTT
d_gene: -; j_gene: TRBJ1-1; abundance: -; v_gene: TRBV3-1/TRBV3-2; CDR3aa: CASSHIGRGEAFF; CDR3nt: TGTGCCAGCAGCCATATAGGGAGAGGCGAAGCTTTCTTT
d_gene: TRBD1; j_gene: TRBJ1-1; abundance: -; v_gene: TRBV7-9; CDR3aa: CASSKGQGTTEAFF; CDR3nt: TGTGCCAGCAGCAAGGGACAGGGGACGACTGAAGCTTTCTTT
d_gene: TRBD2; j_gene: TRBJ2-5; abundance: -; v_gene: TRBV9; CDR3aa: CASSAGTSRRETQYF; CDR3nt: TGTGCCAGCAGCGCCGGGACTAGCCGAAGGGAGACCCAGTACTTC
d_gene: -; j_gene: TRBJ1-5; abundance: -; v_gene: TRBV5-8; CDR3aa: CASSRWGGNQPQHF; CDR3nt: TGTGCCAGCAGCCGGTGGGGGGGCAATCAGCCCCAGCATTTT
d_gene: TRBD1; j_gene: TRBJ1-2; abundance: -; v_gene: TRBV15; CDR3aa: CATSRGSWTGPYGYTF; CDR3nt: TGTGCCACCAGCAGAGGGTCGTGGACAGGGCCCTATGGCTACACCTTC
d_gene: -; j_gene: TRBJ1-2; abundance: -; v_gene: TRBV5-1; CDR3aa: CASSLGQVLYGYTF; CDR3nt: TGCGCCAGCAGCTTGGGACAGGTCCTCTATGGCTACACCTTC
d_gene: TRBD1; j_gene: TRBJ1-2; abundance: -; v_gene: TRBV19; CDR3aa: CASSIPGQGRSGYTF; CDR3nt: TGTGCCAGTAGTATCCCCGGACAGGGAAGGAGTGGCTACACCTTC
d_gene: -; j_gene: TRBJ1-2; abundance: -; v_gene: TRBV10-2; CDR3aa: CASSESVRTNYGYTF; CDR3nt: TGCGCCAGCAGTGAGTCGGTGAGGACTAACTATGGCTACACCTTC
d_gene: -; j_gene: TRBJ1-1; abundance: -; v_gene: TRBV7-2; CDR3aa: CASSLGGGAEAFF; CDR3nt: TGTGCCAGCAGCTTAGGAGGGGGGGCTGAAGCTTTCTTT
d_gene: -; j_gene: TRBJ1-4; abundance: -; v_gene: TRBV3-1/TRBV3-2; CDR3aa: CASSQGQAGGEKLFF; CDR3nt: TGTGCCAGCAGCCAAGGACAGGCTGGGGGTGAAAAACTGTTTTTT
d_gene: -; j_gene: TRBJ1-2; abundance: -; v_gene: TRBV6-1; CDR3aa: CASSESGRVHGYTF; CDR3nt: TGTGCCAGCAGTGAATCGGGCAGGGTCCATGGCTACACCTTC